The sequence of this T cell receptor beta chain was determined in a study of breast tumors, draining lymph nodes, adjacent tissues. CDR3 length: 17 amino acids. Trimming took 1 base from V and 9 from J; bases not matched to a gene: 7. CDR1 is SGHTA and CDR2 is FQGNSA in the germline V gene. Breast cancer patients provided tissue from their axillary draining lymph nodes. TCRdb ran MiXCR on the multiplex PCR reads and lists one entry per CDR3 protein. The table records nearly 200,000 distinct CDR3 sequences, 30% to 40% of them present only once. The V gene is TRBV7-2, the J gene TRBJ2-1; 15 bases agree with TRBD2. The sequence was collected from a female donor with breast cancer. Some clones in this sample may be carry-over from other donors' samples. The sequenced material came from axillary lymph node tissue. The CDR3, as DNA: TGTGCCAGCAGCTTAGAGCGGACTAGCGGGAGGGCCGTTGAGCAGTTCTTC. The encoded protein is CASSLERTSGRAVEQFF. Looking up the rest from reference TRBV7-2 and TRBJ2-1 gives the full variable domain: GAGVSQSPSNKVTEKGKDVELRCDPISGHTALYWYRQSLGQGLEFLIYFQGNSAPDKSGLPSDRFSAERTGGSVSTLTIQRTQQEDSAVYLCASSLERTSGRAVEQFFGPGTRLTVL.